The sequence of this TCR beta chain was determined in a study of blood T cell repertoires in COVID-19. Overall study: The United States, Italy and Spain were the sources of the acute and convalescent COVID-19 samples. T cells, B-cell-depleted T cells, or PBMCs supplied cDNA or gDNA.

The CDR3 is made up of 14 amino acids. Looked up from germline, CDR1 is ENHRY and CDR2 is SYGVKD. The J segment lost 7 bases and the V segment lost 6 bases, leaving 12 bases of the junction unmatched. Per the authors' pipeline: Estimation of nucleated cell counts was performed using reference gene primer amplification. The protocol was immunoSEQ multiplex PCR, while the TCRdb copy is restricted to in-frame clones and leaves out a portion. V and J calls plus clone size are reproduced from that table; the DNA served to infer D and trimming. The sample yields over 200,000 clones, roughly four fifths seen once.

The rearrangement joins TRBV10-3 to TRBJ2-7; 7 positions agree with TRBD1. Sequencing was performed on peripheral blood. The sequence was collected from a woman aged 50 to 60 with active or convalescent COVID-19. DNA for the CDR3: TGTGCCATCAGACGAGGACAGGACGGAGGAGAGCAGTACTTC. It translates to CAIRRGQDGGEQYF.